These 20 T cell receptor beta chains came from one sample sequenced in a study of patients and donors after allogeneic stem cell transplantation. TCRdb redid the calling of the RT-PCR reads with MiXCR, one entry per CDR3 protein. The sample lists approximately 200,000 distinct CDR3 sequences, about 37% occurring once. The sequencing sample was made of blood, either unsorted or a sorted T cell fraction (not recorded which). These receptors all come from a human donor who was either an allogeneic HSCT recipient or a stem cell or donor lymphocyte infusion donor (not recorded which). It is not recorded whose cells these are; they may come from a transplant donor.

The rearrangement links TRBV7-9 to TRBJ1-1; D remains unclear. The CDR3 loop spans 14 amino acids. Germline CDR1 SEHNR, CDR2 FQNEAQ (reference sequence). The ends were cut back, 3 bases at V and 2 bases at J, with 10 bases in the middle. The CDR3 spells CASSFPGRNTEAFF. Here the CDR3 DNA reads TGTGCCAGCAGCTTCCCGGGCCGTAACACTGAAGCTTTCTTT.

This clonotype was seen a handful of times. The genes are TRBV12-3 or TRBV12-4 and TRBJ1-3; 10 bases match TRBD1. CDR3 length: 18 residues. Trimming took 11 bases from V and 0 from J; bases not matched to a gene: 16. CDR3 sequence reads: CARGRDRGRVLSGNTIYF. DNA for the CDR3: TGTGCCCGTGGCCGGGACAGGGGTAGGGTACTCTCTGGAAACACCATATATTTT.

This chain connects TRBV11-2 to TRBJ1-2; D is possibly TRBD1 (6 bases). The germline V gene has CDR1 SGHAT and CDR2 FQNNGV. CDR3 size: 16 residues. V was pared by 0 bases and J by 0 bases, with 11 bases between. The CDR3 coding sequence is TGTGCCAGCAGCTTAGATCTCAGGGGCGCTAACTATGGCTACACCTTC. It is translated as CASSLDLRGANYGYTF.

V and J are TRBV7-3 and TRBJ2-5; the D gene is possibly TRBD2 (5 bases). Trimming cost V 5 bases and J 5 bases, with 21 bases left between them. This CDR3 spans 16 amino acids. In germline, CDR1 is SGHTA, CDR2 FQGTGA. CDR3 sequence: CASSLYGDTTRETQYF. CDR3 nucleotide sequence: TGTGCCAGCAGCCTTTACGGGGATACTACACGGGAGACCCAGTACTTC.

The V and J genes are TRBV18 and TRBJ1-1; D ambiguous. V was trimmed by 3 bases and J by 1 base, leaving 9 bases between them. Germline V CDR1 and CDR2: KGHSH, LQKENI. The CDR3 is made up of 14 amino acids. As DNA, the CDR3 is TGTGCCAGCTCACCCAGCCTCCCGAACACTGAAGCTTTCTTT. The encoded protein is CASSPSLPNTEAFF. The variable domain in full, with the rest retrieved from reference TRBV18 and TRBJ1-1, is NAGVMQNPRHLVRRRGQEARLRCSPMKGHSHVYWYRQLPEEGLKFMVYLQKENIIDESGMPKERFSAEFPKEGPSILRIQQVVRGDSAAYFCASSPSLPNTEAFFGQGTRLTVV.

V is TRBV9 and J is TRBJ1-2; D unresolved. In germline, CDR1 is SGDLS, CDR2 YYNGEE. Trimming removed 0 bases at V and 5 bases at J, with 5 bases between. This CDR3 comprises 12 residues. This chain's CDR3 is CASSVGGYGYTF. The CDR3 region has the DNA TGTGCCAGCAGCGTAGGAGGGTATGGCTACACCTTC.

The chain couples TRBV5-6 to TRBJ2-7; TRBD1 is a possible D gene (6 bases). The CDR3 contains 15 residues. The ends were cut back, 0 bases at V and 4 bases at J, with 14 bases in the middle. CDR1 SGHDT and CDR2 YYEEEE come from the germline V gene. DNA of the CDR3: TGTGCCAGCAGCTTGGCGCGACAGGTTCTATACGAGCAGTACTTC. Translating gives CASSLARQVLYEQYF.

The rearrangement uses TRBV12-3 or TRBV12-4 and TRBJ1-5; D may be TRBD1 (6 bases). With 3 bases removed from V and 0 bases from J, the gap between germline ends came to 24 bases. This CDR3 is built from 20 residues. In DNA, the CDR3 is TGTGCCAGCAGTTTTCTAGACCGTGCCAGGGGAGCCTATAGCAATCAGCCCCAGCATTTT. Translation: CASSFLDRARGAYSNQPQHF.

The chain recombines TRBV6-5 with TRBJ1-6; no firm D call. The CDR3 totals 14 residues. CDR1 and CDR2 (germline): MNHEY, SVGAGI. V dropped 6 bases and J dropped 6 bases, with 12 bases sitting between them. This CDR3 reads CASSYSATNSPLHF. As DNA, the CDR3 is TGTGCCAGCAGCTACAGTGCAACTAATTCACCCCTCCACTTT.

The chain links TRBV9 to TRBJ2-2; D possibly matches TRBD1 or TRBD2 (5 bases each). The germline CDR1 and CDR2 sequences are SGDLS and YYNGEE. This CDR3 is built from 15 residues. Deletions cut 2 bases from V and 1 base from J, with 9 bases between. CDR3 amino acids: CASSVRDGNTGELFF. The CDR3 bases are TGTGCCAGCAGCGTGAGGGACGGGAACACCGGGGAGCTGTTTTTT.

This chain joins TRBV12-3 or TRBV12-4 and TRBJ2-3; D unresolved. The CDR3 runs to 12 residues. The V end was cut by 3 bases, the J end by 2 bases, with 3 bases between. CDR3 DNA: TGTGCCAGCAGTTTCAACACAGATACGCAGTATTTT. Its translation is CASSFNTDTQYF.

This clonotype has at least ten counts. The rearrangement uses TRBV27 and TRBJ1-1; no clear D gene. Germline V CDR1 and CDR2: MNHEY, SMNVEV (reference sequence). Trimming cost V 1 base and J 1 base, with 4 bases left between them. The CDR3 has 13 residues. CDR3 nucleotide sequence: TGTGCCAGCAGTTTATGGCAGAACACTGAAGCTTTCTTT. This sequence encodes CASSLWQNTEAFF.

This clonotype was detected a few times. V gene TRBV4-2 combines with J gene TRBJ2-1, with D perhaps matching TRBD1 (5 bases). V gave up 8 bases and J gave up 3 bases, with 14 bases separating them. The CDR3 has 14 residues. The germline V gene has CDR1 LGHNA and CDR2 YNFKEQ. The CDR3 nucleotides read TGTGCCAGCGGCCCATCCCAGGGCTACAATGAGCAGTTCTTC. Encoded protein: CASGPSQGYNEQFF.

The table lists this clonotype with a few counts. The rearrangement links TRBV20-1 to TRBJ1-2; D may be TRBD1 (5 bases). V lost 7 bases and J 2 bases, leaving 14 bases between the germline ends. The germline CDR1 and CDR2 sequences are DFQATT and SNEGSKA (reference sequence). The CDR3 is 13 amino acids. The CDR3 DNA reads TGCAGTGTACGCAGGGAAGGAAACTATGGCTACACCTTC. Protein product: CSVRREGNYGYTF.

This clonotype was detected only a few times. V usage is TRBV10-3 and J usage is TRBJ1-6; D unresolved. Deletions cut 1 base from V and 10 bases from J, with 5 bases between. The V gene's germline CDR1 is ENHRY and CDR2 SYGVKD. This CDR3 comprises 12 residues. This CDR3 reads CAISELVSPLHF. CDR3 DNA sequence: TGTGCCATCAGTGAGTTAGTCTCACCCCTCCACTTT.

This sequence joins TRBV10-3 and TRBJ2-2; D remains ambiguous. CDR1 is ENHRY, CDR2 SYGVKD, per germline. Trimming left V 4 bases short and J 0 bases short, with 12 bases between. This CDR3 region has 16 residues. CDR3 region: CAISGVQATNTGELFF. The CDR3 bases are TGTGCCATCAGTGGAGTCCAGGCTACGAACACCGGGGAGCTGTTTTTT.

J is TRBJ1-1 and V is TRBV12-3 or TRBV12-4, with D maybe TRBD1 (6 bases). This CDR3 has 16 residues. V gave up 6 bases and J gave up 1 base, with 18 bases separating them. Here the CDR3 reads CASSPLLQTGNTEAFF. The CDR3, as DNA: TGTGCCAGCAGCCCTTTATTACAGACAGGGAACACTGAAGCTTTCTTT.

The chain links TRBV12-3 or TRBV12-4 to TRBJ1-2; D uncertain. CDR3 length: 12 amino acids. V was trimmed by 5 bases and J by 4 bases, leaving 8 bases between them. The CDR3 DNA is TGTGCCAGCAGTACGACAAGCTATGGCTACACCTTC. Translating it yields CASSTTSYGYTF.

This clonotype was seen more than once but under ten times. V and J are TRBV20-1 and TRBJ1-6; maybe TRBD1 (5 bases). V dropped 6 bases and J dropped 8 bases, with 23 bases sitting between them. This CDR3 spans 16 amino acids. Germline values: CDR1 DFQATT, CDR2 SNEGSKA (reference sequence). The CDR3 DNA reads TGCAGTGCACGGTTTTCCCTCTCGGGGCCCTATTCACCCCTCCACTTT. Residues: CSARFSLSGPYSPLHF.

This clonotype was seen a few times. This chain links TRBV7-2 with TRBJ2-3; no clear D gene. The CDR3 consists of 14 residues. Germline assignment: CDR1 SGHTA and CDR2 FQGNSA. The V and J ends lost 0 bases and 3 bases respectively, with 7 bases between them. CDR3 sequence reads: CASSLAPTTDTQYF. The CDR3 region has the DNA TGTGCCAGCAGCTTAGCCCCCACAACAGATACGCAGTATTTT.